The 26 T cell receptor beta chains below come from one sample, sequenced in a study of cytomegalovirus exposure and HLA in healthy donors. PCR primers comprised 60 Vbeta and 13 Jbeta primers. Assay used: immunoSEQ multiplex PCR; TCRdb lists only in-frame clones, some missing. The data contain 100,000 to 150,000 clones, 70% to 80% of them singletons. Sequenced sample: PBMCs. These receptor sequences come from a middle-aged man in good health and CMV-seropositive.

This clone has just a few counts. The chain recombines TRBV11-2 with TRBJ1-1, with 8 nucleotides matching TRBD1. Germline lookup yields CDR1 SGHAT and CDR2 FQNNGV. After removal of 1 base from V and 0 bases from J, the junction contained 1 base not matched to a gene. The length of the CDR3 is 15 residues. This CDR3 is CASSLVGQVNTEAFF. The CDR3 DNA reads as TGTGCCAGCAGCTTAGTGGGACAGGTGAACACTGAAGCTTTCTTT.

The chain joins TRBV11-1 to TRBJ1-6, with no clear D. The CDR3 is made up of 14 amino acids. The germline gives CDR1 SGHAT, CDR2 FQDESV (reference sequence). Trimming stripped 2 bases from V and 9 bases from J, with 11 bases between. CDR3 nucleotides: TGTGCCAGCAGCTTACGACCGAGGAGTTCACCCCTCCACTTT. The encoded protein is CASSLRPRSSPLHF.

The chain combines TRBV10-2 with TRBJ1-4; D may be TRBD1 (5 bases). The CDR3 contains 13 residues. V was clipped by 7 bases and J by 3 bases, with 9 bases between them. CDR1 is WSHSY and CDR2 is SAAADI in the germline V gene. The CDR3 here is CASTGVPNEKLFF. The CDR3 nucleotides are TGCGCCAGCACGGGGGTGCCTAATGAAAAACTGTTTTTT.

As DNA, the CDR3 is TGTGCCAGCAGCTCGGTGAGGCAGGGGGCCAACGTCCTGACTTTC. Translation: CASSSVRQGANVLTF. This sequence joins TRBV5-4 and TRBJ2-6, with D hard to call. The CDR3 contains 15 residues. With 3 bases removed from V and 4 bases from J, the gap between germline ends came to 11 bases. From germline, CDR1 is SGHNT and CDR2 YYREEE (reference sequence).

V and J are TRBV18 and TRBJ1-2; D uncertain. The germline V gene encodes CDR1 KGHSH and CDR2 LQKENI. Between the trimmed V and J ends, which lost 1 base and 0 bases, there was a span of 6 bases. There are 14 residues in the CDR3. The chain's CDR3 is CASSPQLSNYGYTF. Here the CDR3 DNA reads TGTGCCAGCTCACCACAGCTATCTAACTATGGCTACACCTTC.

This clone was seen once. The V call is TRBV6-5, the J call TRBJ2-1; TRBD2 aligns across 7 bases. CDR1 and CDR2 from the germline V gene are MNHEY and SVGAGI. V shed 6 bases, J shed 0 bases, and the junction held 5 bases outside the gene matches. This CDR3 spans 15 amino acids. The CDR3 coding sequence is TGTGCCAGCAGCCCAGCGGGAAGCTCCTACAATGAGCAGTTCTTC. Translation: CASSPAGSSYNEQFF.

This sequence joins TRBV9 and TRBJ1-1; the match to TRBD1 covers 8 bases. The CDR3 has 13 residues. Trimming took 5 bases from V and 4 from J; bases not matched to a gene: 4. Germline V lookup: CDR1 SGDLS, CDR2 YYNGEE. CDR3 sequence reads: CASRATGGTEAFF. In DNA, the CDR3 is TGTGCCAGCAGAGCTACAGGGGGCACTGAAGCTTTCTTT.

This clone was seen just once. CDR3 sequence reads: CASSLRTGEDEKLFF. DNA of the CDR3: TGTGCCAGCAGTCTCCGGACAGGGGAGGACGAAAAACTGTTTTTT. The rearrangement uses TRBV28 and TRBJ1-4; 9 positions agree with TRBD1. V trimming: 5 bases; J trimming: 8 bases; junction bases outside the gene matches: 9. The germline V gene encodes CDR1 MDHEN and CDR2 SYDVKM. The CDR3 length is 15 residues.

The J gene is TRBJ2-7, the V gene TRBV27; the match to TRBD1 covers 8 bases. Germline CDR1 reads MNHEY; CDR2 reads SMNVEV (reference sequence). V lost 6 bases to trimming and J lost 3 bases; unmatched junction nucleotides: 1. This CDR3 is 12 amino acids long. In nucleotides, the CDR3 is TGTGCCAGCAGGGACAGGGTCTACGAGCAGTACTTC. Amino acids: CASRDRVYEQYF.

The chain joins TRBV4-2 to TRBJ1-5; D is ambiguous. Per germline, CDR1 LGHNA and CDR2 YNFKEQ. V was pared by 6 bases and J by 4 bases, with 16 bases between. CDR3 length: 15 amino acids. Here the CDR3 DNA reads TGTGCCAGCAGTCATGAGTCAGCGGGGAATCAGCCCCAGCATTTT. Residues: CASSHESAGNQPQHF.

This clone occurred a few times. The rearrangement joins TRBV2 to TRBJ1-2; 9 bases map to TRBD1. The CDR3 spans 12 residues. The junction had 10 bases not matched to a gene; V was cut back by 8 bases and J by 12 bases. The germline CDR1 and CDR2 sequences are SNHLY and FYNNEI. In DNA, the CDR3 is TGTGCCAGCCGGGACAGGGAACGGGGGGACACCTTC. Protein product: CASRDRERGDTF.

The chain recombines TRBV27 with TRBJ2-1, with 9 bases identical to TRBD2. This CDR3 is built from 16 residues. V trimming: 7 bases; J trimming: 8 bases; junction bases outside the gene matches: 15. Germline assignment: CDR1 MNHEY and CDR2 SMNVEV (reference sequence). The CDR3 DNA reads TGTGCCAGCACCCGAACTGCGGGAGGGTCGAGGGATGAGCAGTTCTTC. This gives the protein CASTRTAGGSRDEQFF.

The chain couples TRBV5-1 to TRBJ1-1, with a tentative D call TRBD1 (6 bases). The germline V gene encodes CDR1 SGHRS and CDR2 YFSETQ. V shed 3 bases and J shed 4 bases, with 16 bases lying between them. The CDR3 contains 15 residues. CDR3 in amino acids: CASSYNGEGGTEAFF. In DNA form, the CDR3 reads TGCGCCAGCAGCTACAATGGGGAAGGGGGCACTGAAGCTTTCTTT.

The chain joins TRBV19 to TRBJ1-2, with D maybe TRBD1 (5 bases). Trimming left V 10 bases short and J 6 bases short, with 9 bases between. The length of the CDR3 is 10 residues. Germline V CDR1 and CDR2: LNHDA, SQIVND (reference sequence). In nucleotides, the CDR3 is TGTGCCACCACAGGAGATGGCTACACCTTC. Translated, it gives CATTGDGYTF.

V usage is TRBV14 and J usage is TRBJ2-5; 7 bases fit TRBD1. The DNA end lines up better with TRBJ2-7; the J call may be wrong. Germline values: CDR1 SGHDN, CDR2 FVKESK. The CDR3 has 16 residues. The CDR3 bases are TGTGCCAGCAGCCAAGGGCGCTGGGGACAGTCCTACGAGCAGTACTTC. Encoded protein: CASSQGRWGQSYEQYF.

V usage is TRBV7-9 and J usage is TRBJ1-1; possible D gene TRBD1, 5 bases. The V gene's germline CDR1 is SEHNR and CDR2 FQNEAQ (reference sequence). The ends were cut back, 0 bases at V and 11 bases at J, with 16 bases in the middle. This CDR3 region has 14 residues. CDR3 nucleotide sequence: TGTGCCAGCAGCTTAGCGGGGGGGGACCGTGCTGCTTTCTTT. Translation gives CASSLAGGDRAAFF.

A single count supports this clone. The rearrangement uses TRBV7-2 and TRBJ2-7; 9 bases map to TRBD1. After removal of 0 bases from V and 6 bases from J, the junction contained 9 bases not matched to a gene. The germline CDR1 and CDR2 sequences are SGHTA and FQGNSA. There are 16 residues in the CDR3. The CDR3 reads CASSLAGGGQGSEQYF. In DNA form, the CDR3 reads TGTGCCAGCAGCTTAGCGGGGGGGGGACAGGGTTCCGAGCAGTACTTC.

J is TRBJ2-1 and V is TRBV15; D is perhaps TRBD1 (6 bases). The CDR3 has 15 amino acids. The V gene lost 1 base and the J gene lost 0 bases, with 7 bases spanning the gap. Germline assignment: CDR1 LNHNV and CDR2 YYDKDF (reference sequence). The CDR3 DNA reads TGTGCCACCAGCAGAGGGACAGACTCCTACAATGAGCAGTTCTTC. It codes for CATSRGTDSYNEQFF.

The rearrangement joins TRBV11-3 to TRBJ2-3; 7 nucleotides line up with TRBD1. Germline loops: CDR1 SGHNT, CDR2 YENEEA. CDR3 length equals 15 residues. J gave up 2 bases and V 5 bases, and 7 bases lay outside the gene matches. CDR3: CASSPGQLNTDTQYF. DNA of the CDR3: TGTGCCAGCAGCCCGGGACAGTTGAACACAGATACGCAGTATTTT.

The V and J genes are TRBV25-1 and TRBJ2-1, with D perhaps TRBD2 (7 bases). Germline CDR1 reads MGHDK; CDR2 reads SYGVNS. V lost 7 bases and J lost 12, with 19 bases in between. This CDR3 is 13 amino acids long. The CDR3 DNA is TGTGCCAGCACCAAGGGGGGGGCTGTGGCGCAGTTCTTC. Its translation: CASTKGGAVAQFF. The full variable domain, with the rest looked up from reference TRBV25-1 and TRBJ2-1, is EADIYQTPRYLVIGTGKKITLECSQTMGHDKMYWYQQDPGMELHLIHYSYGVNSTEKGDLSSESTVSRIRTEHFPLTLESARPSHTSQYLCASTKGGAVAQFFGPGTRLTVL.

The gene calls are TRBV28 and TRBJ1-1, with no clear D. Germline V gene lookup returns CDR1 MDHEN and CDR2 SYDVKM. CDR3 length equals 13 residues. With 8 bases removed from V and 1 base from J, the gap between germline ends came to 11 bases. The CDR3 DNA follows: TGTGCCAGCTTCGAGACACCGAACACTGAAGCTTTCTTT. Translated, it gives CASFETPNTEAFF.

This chain connects TRBV11-3 to TRBJ1-1; D is unclear. CDR1 and CDR2 from the germline V gene are SGHNT and YENEEA. The CDR3 runs 14 residues. V was shortened by 3 bases and J by 4 bases, with 12 bases between the two germline ends. The CDR3 region is CASSLGRGTTEAFF. Written as DNA, the CDR3 is TGTGCCAGCAGCTTGGGCCGGGGAACCACTGAAGCTTTCTTT.

This chain links TRBV4-2 with TRBJ2-5, with D possibly being TRBD2 (5 bases). Per germline, CDR1 LGHNA and CDR2 YNFKEQ. The V and J ends lost 1 base and 5 bases respectively, with 11 bases between them. The CDR3 is made up of 14 amino acids. Here the CDR3 DNA reads TGTGCCAGCAGCCAAGGGGCGGGCGGGGAGACCCAGTACTTC. This gives the protein CASSQGAGGETQYF.

The J gene is TRBJ2-2, the V gene TRBV27; D is perhaps TRBD1 (6 bases). From germline, CDR1 is MNHEY and CDR2 SMNVEV (reference sequence). CDR3 length equals 15 residues. Deletions cut 3 bases from V and 6 bases from J, with 14 bases between. The CDR3 protein is CASSFMGAVSGELFF. Here the CDR3 DNA reads TGTGCCAGCAGTTTCATGGGGGCGGTTTCCGGGGAGCTGTTTTTT.

The genes are TRBV30 and TRBJ2-2; 7 positions agree with TRBD2. Trimming at V came to 2 bases and at J to 5 bases, leaving 8 bases not matched to a gene. The CDR3 is 15 residues long. Germline CDR1 and CDR2: GTSNPN and SVGIG (reference sequence). CDR3 region: CAWSRGLAATGELFF. CDR3 DNA: TGTGCCTGGAGTCGAGGTCTAGCGGCGACCGGGGAGCTGTTTTTT.

The chain recombines TRBV25-1 with TRBJ2-2; 8 nucleotides line up with TRBD1. V was pared by 3 bases and J by 4 bases, with 4 bases of the junction left unmatched. The germline V gene has CDR1 MGHDK and CDR2 SYGVNS. This CDR3 is built from 15 residues. Here the CDR3 DNA reads TGTGCCAGCAGTGACCCGGACAGGGCCACCGGGGAGCTGTTTTTT. Protein product: CASSDPDRATGELFF.